Here is one T cell receptor (beta chain) with its context. Its antigen is not identified. CDR1 is DFQATT and CDR2 is SNEGSKA in the germline V gene (reference sequence). The ends lost 6 bases at V and 1 base at J; junction bases unmatched: 11. This CDR3 comprises 15 residues. This sample was included in a study of response to subunit inactivated influenza vaccine. Whole-study results and caveats: The authors put forward the suggestion that each seasonal influenza vaccination may bring in only a limited number of new T cells.

TCRdb ran MiXCR on the RT-PCR reads and lists one entry per CDR3 protein. The table has around 520,000 distinct CDR3 sequences, approximately 12% seen once. This sample comprised PBMCs from blood, obtained on the day of vaccination. The chain carries TRBV20-1 and TRBJ2-5; 7 bases agree with TRBD2. The clonotype was recovered from a man aged 50 to 60 who received an inactivated influenza vaccine. The CDR3: CSASRTGTTQETQYF. The CDR3 DNA reads as TGCAGTGCCTCGCGTACCGGGACTACCCAAGAGACCCAGTACTTC.